This T cell receptor beta chain emerged from a study of immune evolution from preneoplasia to lung adenocarcinoma. CDR1 and CDR2 (germline): MNHNY, SVGAGI (reference sequence). The CDR3 contains 16 residues. Trimming took off 2 bases at V and 4 bases at J, with 14 bases between the two ends. Profiling relied on immunoSEQ multiplex PCR, and the TCRdb table lists in-frame clones only, not all of them. This sample carries about 16,000 clones, 75% to 90% of them seen once, and the ten largest clones take approximately 2.4%. This TCR came from a person aged 65 to 79 with invasive lung adenocarcinoma. Sequenced sample: FFPE invasive lung adenocarcinoma tissue. The gene calls are TRBV6-6 and TRBJ1-4, with unresolved D. The CDR3 DNA reads as TGTGCCAGCAGTTACGCCTTGGGTGATGGTAATGAAAAACTGTTTTTT. It yields the protein CASSYALGDGNEKLFF.